The 18 T cell receptor beta chains below all came from one sample that was sequenced in a study of blood T cell repertoires in COVID-19 (TCRdb year 2020). Libraries were built with the immunoSEQ multiplex PCR assay. The table was pulled from immuneACCESS by TCRdb, which kept in-frame rearrangements only. Such tables lose some clones; where checked, under half of the loss comes from unresolved V genes, and the rest has no known cause. The sample contains approximately 300,000 clones, roughly 89% of them found a single time. In total, the top ten clones hold around 0.96% of the sample. The material sequenced was peripheral blood. These TCRs come from a middle-aged woman with COVID-19, enrolled during active disease.

The chain recombines TRBV7-9 with TRBJ2-1, with 7 bases fitting TRBD2. CDR1 is SEHNR, CDR2 FQNEAQ, per germline (reference sequence). The CDR3 consists of 13 residues. V lost 4 bases and J lost 7; bases outside the gene matches: 4. Here the CDR3 reads CASSSGGRNEQFF. In nucleotides, the CDR3 is TGTGCCAGCAGCTCCGGGGGGAGGAATGAGCAGTTCTTC.

The chain links TRBV29-1 to TRBJ2-4, with 14 bases fitting TRBD2. Trimming at V came to 4 bases and at J to 7 bases, leaving 9 bases not matched to a gene. Germline V gene data show CDR1 as SQVTM and CDR2 as ANQGSEA. The CDR3 has 16 amino acids. CDR3 protein: CSVAGLAGGGGNIQYF. In nucleotides, the CDR3 is TGCAGCGTTGCTGGACTAGCGGGGGGAGGAGGGAACATTCAGTACTTC.

The CDR3 is CASSRPGTGSNEQFF. CDR3 sequence (DNA): TGTGCCAGCAGCCGGCCGGGGACAGGGAGCAATGAGCAGTTCTTC. The chain joins TRBV27 to TRBJ2-1; 9 nucleotides agree with TRBD1. This CDR3 is built from 15 residues. The V segment lost 6 bases and the J segment 6 bases; nucleotides outside the gene matches: 9. Germline-derived CDR1 and CDR2 are MNHEY and SMNVEV (reference sequence).

In the case of this clone: Other nucleotide sequences in the sample specify the same CDR3. The chain recombines TRBV12-3 or TRBV12-4 with TRBJ2-7; D gene unclear. V was clipped by 1 base and J by 4 bases, with 8 bases between them. There are 13 residues in the CDR3. CDR3 in DNA: TGTGCCAGCAGTTTAGTATCAGGTTACGAGCAGTACTTC. Its protein is CASSLVSGYEQYF.

The chain is built from TRBV10-3 and TRBJ2-3; 10 bases map to TRBD1. In germline, CDR1 is ENHRY, CDR2 SYGVKD. J gave up 2 bases and V 6 bases, and 8 bases lay outside the gene matches. The CDR3 is made up of 16 amino acids. The CDR3: CAIREDRGGHTDTQYF. In DNA form, the CDR3 reads TGTGCCATCAGGGAGGACAGGGGGGGGCACACAGATACGCAGTATTTT.

This chain connects TRBV14 to TRBJ1-5; no clear D. This CDR3 region has 13 residues. CDR1 and CDR2 from the germline V gene are SGHDN and FVKESK. V was pared by 1 base and J by 5 bases, with 6 bases between. The CDR3 loop reads CASSQATHQPQHF. In DNA form, the CDR3 reads TGTGCCAGCAGCCAAGCGACACATCAGCCCCAGCATTTT.

The chain uses TRBV6-1 and TRBJ1-2, with a possible D match to TRBD1 (6 bases). CDR1 and CDR2 (germline): MNHNS, SASEGT. This CDR3 contains 14 residues. V lost 3 bases to trimming and J lost 8 bases, with 16 bases between them. CDR3 residues: CASSDHPGAGGYTF. DNA of the CDR3: TGTGCCAGCAGTGATCATCCAGGGGCGGGCGGCTACACCTTC.

The CDR3 spells CASSIAGLGEKLFF. The CDR3 DNA is TGTGCCAGCAGTATAGCGGGGCTAGGGGAAAAACTGTTTTTT. This chain joins TRBV28 and TRBJ1-4; a possible D gene is TRBD1 (5 bases). The CDR3 is 14 residues long. Trimming cost V 5 bases and J 8 bases, with 15 bases left between them. Germline CDR1 MDHEN, CDR2 SYDVKM.

V usage is TRBV6-6 and J usage is TRBJ1-3, with D possibly matching TRBD1 (5 bases). Germline values: CDR1 MNHNY, CDR2 SVGAGI (reference sequence). Trimming stripped 8 bases from V and 0 bases from J, with 17 bases between. The CDR3 loop spans 16 amino acids. The CDR3 DNA reads TGTGCCAGCGGATACGGGGGGAGGAGCTCTGGAAACACCATATATTTT. Encoded protein: CASGYGGRSSGNTIYF.

V and J are TRBV28 and TRBJ1-2; 8 bases fit TRBD1. Germline V gene lookup returns CDR1 MDHEN and CDR2 SYDVKM. The trim removed 1 base at V and 4 bases at J, leaving 11 bases unmatched. This CDR3 contains 17 residues. The CDR3 loop is CASSLFAQGADIYGYTF. The CDR3 DNA reads as TGTGCCAGCAGTTTATTCGCCCAGGGGGCGGATATCTATGGCTACACCTTC.

J is TRBJ2-1 and V is TRBV9; 12 nucleotides line up with TRBD2. Losses at the gene ends were 3 bases for V and 9 bases for J; bases not matched to a gene: 7. The CDR3 has 15 amino acids. CDR1 SGDLS and CDR2 YYNGEE come from the germline V gene. The CDR3 region is CASSDGLAGRIEQFF. CDR3 bases: TGTGCCAGCAGCGACGGACTAGCGGGAAGGATTGAGCAGTTCTTC.

This chain connects TRBV19 to TRBJ1-1, with D maybe TRBD1 (6 bases). The CDR3 contains 20 residues. Germline V gene sequence: CDR1 LNHDA, CDR2 SQIVND (reference sequence). Trimming took off 0 bases at V and 6 bases at J, with 29 bases between the two ends. The CDR3 reads CASSIDLRHLKGRGRAEAFF. The CDR3 DNA reads TGTGCCAGTAGTATAGATCTAAGGCACCTGAAAGGCAGGGGTCGGGCTGAAGCTTTCTTT.

This clone appeared once. V and J are TRBV19 and TRBJ1-5; D might be TRBD1 (5 bases). Per the germline V gene, CDR1 is LNHDA and CDR2 is SQIVND (reference sequence). The V end lost 2 bases, the J end lost 2 bases, and 10 bases lay between the germline ends. The CDR3 length is 15 residues. The CDR3 reads CASSITVTGNQPQHF. As DNA, the CDR3 is TGTGCCAGTAGTATAACGGTGACAGGCAATCAGCCCCAGCATTTT.

The J gene is TRBJ2-7, the V gene TRBV12-5, with D maybe TRBD1 (6 bases). Between the trimmed V and J ends, which lost 2 bases and 6 bases, there was a span of 11 bases. The CDR3 has 13 amino acids. Per germline, CDR1 LGHNT and CDR2 FRNRAP. The CDR3 region has the DNA TGTGCTAGTGGTTTGTTTACAGGGCGCGAGCAGTACTTC. It translates to CASGLFTGREQYF.

The rearrangement links TRBV19 to TRBJ2-2; unclear D gene. The V gene lost 5 bases and the J gene lost 3 bases, with 13 bases spanning the gap. Germline values: CDR1 LNHDA, CDR2 SQIVND (reference sequence). This CDR3 has 15 amino acids. CDR3 bases: TGTGCCAGTAGTCCCACGGTGGTAGACACCGGGGAGCTGTTTTTT. This encodes CASSPTVVDTGELFF.

The rearrangement links TRBV28 to TRBJ1-4; TRBD1 might be the D (6 bases). Germline CDR1 MDHEN, CDR2 SYDVKM. V was trimmed by 6 bases and J by 0 bases, leaving 11 bases between them. This CDR3 contains 15 residues. This CDR3 is CASREWTATNEKLFF. The CDR3 nucleotides are TGTGCCAGCAGGGAATGGACAGCAACTAATGAAAAACTGTTTTTT.

V gene TRBV23-1 combines with J gene TRBJ1-2; D possibly corresponds to TRBD1 (6 bases). TRBV23-1 belongs to the ORF category, with a function that is uncertain. V was clipped by 5 bases and J by 7 bases, with 14 bases between them. The CDR3 contains 13 residues. CDR3 in amino acids: CASSLGQSRGYTF. The CDR3 DNA reads TGCGCCAGCAGTTTAGGACAGAGTCGTGGCTACACCTTC.

This clone showed up just a few times. The chain is built from TRBV6-6 and TRBJ1-5, with TRBD1 matching 7 bases. The CDR3 sequence is 16 residues long. CDR1 is MNHNY, CDR2 SVGAGI, per germline (reference sequence). The junction had 4 bases not matched to a gene; V was cut back by 0 bases and J by 2 bases. The CDR3 protein is CASSYSEGAGNQPQHF. The CDR3 DNA reads as TGTGCCAGCAGTTACTCTGAGGGGGCAGGCAATCAGCCCCAGCATTTT.